The clone carrying this T cell receptor (beta chain) was detected ten times or more. Roughly 9 milliliters of peripheral blood were drawn from each donor. Germline CDR1 reads SQVTM; CDR2 reads ANQGSEA. V shed 4 bases and J 2 bases; nucleotides not matched to a gene: 2. This CDR3 has 12 residues. These data are taken from a study of blood T cells in healthy people across ages. Combining a sample-barcoded 5' primer with a J-beta primer mix, a second PCR ran for roughly 6 to 11 cycles. Sequencing of every sample gave 2.5 million or more CDR3-containing paired-end reads. TCRdb independently ran MiXCR on the 5' RACE reads; one entry per CDR3 protein. Found here are approximately 1.5 million distinct CDR3 sequences, roughly 32% of them singletons; the top ten hold 11%.

Sequencing used blood. The clonotype comes from a woman aged 25 to 39 in good health. This chain connects TRBV29-1 to TRBJ2-7; the match to TRBD1 covers 7 bases. DNA for the CDR3: TGCAGCGTTGCGACAGGGACCTACGAGCAGTACTTC. Residues: CSVATGTYEQYF.